These 31 T cell receptor beta chains were sequenced from one sample in a study of blood T cells in healthy people across ages. Together with a sample-barcoded 5' primer, a J-beta primer mix was included in a second PCR lasting 7 to 11 cycles. TCRdb reanalysed the 5' RACE reads using MiXCR and keeps one entry per CDR3 protein. The sample has some 1.1 million distinct CDR3 sequences, approximately 38% seen once; the top ten hold under 15%. Sequencing was carried out using blood. These receptors all come from a man aged 18 to 30 in good health.

This clonotype was detected a few times. The V and J genes are TRBV4-3 and TRBJ1-1; D gene ambiguous. The CDR3 spans 16 residues. Looked up from germline, CDR1 is LGHNA and CDR2 is YSLEER. The V end was cut by 0 bases, the J end by 1 base, with 12 bases between. CDR3 sequence reads: CASSQEDGHSNTEAFF. The CDR3 DNA reads TGCGCCAGCAGCCAAGAGGACGGGCATTCGAACACTGAAGCTTTCTTT.

There are a few counts of this clonotype. V usage is TRBV4-3 and J usage is TRBJ1-2; D ambiguous. Germline V gene data show CDR1 as LGHNA and CDR2 as YSLEER. Trimming took off 0 bases at V and 4 bases at J, with 15 bases between the two ends. This CDR3 has 16 residues. The CDR3 protein is CASSQDTGASPYGYTF. Here the CDR3 DNA reads TGCGCCAGCAGCCAAGATACGGGCGCCTCTCCCTATGGCTACACCTTC.

The chain links TRBV6-6 to TRBJ2-5; 8 nucleotides align to TRBD2. The V gene's germline CDR1 is MNHNY and CDR2 SVGAGI (reference sequence). The CDR3 sequence is 16 residues long. Losses at the gene ends were 2 bases for V and 11 bases for J; bases not matched to a gene: 16. CDR3 nucleotide sequence: TGTGCCAGCAGTTACAGCCTGGGACTAGGGGAAAATGAGCAGTACTTC. It yields the protein CASSYSLGLGENEQYF.

The chain employs TRBV27 and TRBJ2-7; D remains ambiguous. The V gene lost 0 bases and the J gene lost 0 bases, with 3 bases spanning the gap. From germline, CDR1 is MNHEY and CDR2 SMNVEV (reference sequence). CDR3 length: 13 residues. CDR3 loop: CASSLSVSYEQYF. The CDR3 coding sequence is TGTGCCAGCAGTTTATCCGTCTCCTACGAGCAGTACTTC.

The gene calls are TRBV10-2 and TRBJ1-1; TRBD1 is a possible D gene (5 bases). V was clipped by 8 bases and J by 0 bases, with 22 bases between them. This CDR3 has 17 amino acids. Germline CDR1 WSHSY, CDR2 SAAADI. The DNA of the CDR3 is TGCGCCAGCGGGAGTCGAGACGGGACCTACATGAACACTGAAGCTTTCTTT. It yields the protein CASGSRDGTYMNTEAFF.

The V gene is TRBV9, the J gene TRBJ1-2, with D maybe TRBD1 (5 bases). CDR1 is SGDLS, CDR2 YYNGEE, per germline. CDR3 length equals 13 residues. V was trimmed by 3 bases and J by 7 bases, leaving 13 bases between them. In DNA form, the CDR3 reads TGTGCCAGCAGCGAGGACAACTCGCGTGGCTACACCTTC. Protein product: CASSEDNSRGYTF.

The table lists this clonotype with a few counts. The chain couples TRBV7-8 to TRBJ2-1; no clear D gene. V was cut by 1 base and J by 8 bases, with 9 bases left in between. This CDR3 has 13 amino acids. Germline CDR1 and CDR2: SGHVS and FQNEAQ. The CDR3 loop is CASSLGHLDEQFF. As DNA, the CDR3 is TGTGCCAGCAGCTTAGGACATTTGGATGAGCAGTTCTTC.

The CDR3 DNA sequence: TGTGCCAGCAGCCCAACAAGGACAGTAGGAGGGTCCTACGAGCAGTACTTC. Translated: CASSPTRTVGGSYEQYF. V is TRBV7-9 and J is TRBJ2-7, with D perhaps given as TRBD1 or TRBD2 (6 bases each). The CDR3 runs to 17 residues. Germline V lookup: CDR1 SEHNR, CDR2 FQNEAQ (reference sequence). Deletions cut 5 bases from V and 1 base from J, with 21 bases between. The full variable domain, in which reference TRBV7-9 and TRBJ2-7 provide the parts outside the CDR3, is DTGVSQNPRHKITKRGQNVTFRCDPISEHNRLYWYRQTLGQGPEFLTYFQNEAQLEKSRLLSDRFSAERPKGSFSTLEIQRTEQGDSAMYLCASSPTRTVGGSYEQYFGPGTRLTVT.

V is TRBV4-2 and J is TRBJ2-1, with D possibly matching TRBD2 (6 bases). Per germline, CDR1 LGHNA and CDR2 YNFKEQ. This CDR3 has 13 amino acids. V gave up 0 bases and J gave up 12 bases, with 12 bases separating them. This CDR3 reads CASSQDLGAGQFF. Written as DNA, the CDR3 is TGTGCCAGCAGCCAAGATCTGGGAGCGGGGCAGTTCTTC.

The chain links TRBV20-1 to TRBJ2-1; a possible D gene is TRBD1 (6 bases). The last part of the DNA fits TRBJ2-7 better; the J call may be wrong. The germline V gene has CDR1 DFQATT and CDR2 SNEGSKA (reference sequence). The CDR3 is 13 amino acids. The CDR3 region is CSARSRTANEQYF. In DNA, the CDR3 is TGCAGTGCCAGGTCCCGGACAGCCAATGAGCAGTACTTC.

This clonotype was detected only a few times. V usage is TRBV25-1 and J usage is TRBJ2-7, with TRBD1 as a possible D gene (5 bases). V was pared by 3 bases and J by 0 bases, with 9 bases between. The CDR3 covers 14 residues. Germline CDR1 is MGHDK and CDR2 is SYGVNS. CDR3 protein: CASSDRVHSYEQYF. CDR3 in DNA: TGTGCCAGCAGTGACAGGGTACACTCCTACGAGCAGTACTTC.

This clonotype appeared a single time. V and J are TRBV4-1 and TRBJ2-1; 8 bases are a match to TRBD2. The tail of the sequence fits TRBJ2-7 better, so the J call may be wrong. There are 14 residues in the CDR3. Germline CDR1 and CDR2: MGHRA and YSYEKL. This chain's CDR3 is CASSQLAGYNEQYF. For the CDR3, the DNA is TGCGCCAGCAGCCAACTAGCGGGCTACAATGAGCAGTACTTC.

This clonotype was counted only a few times. The genes are TRBV3-1 and TRBJ1-2; D gene unclear. There are 15 residues in the CDR3. Trimming cost V 1 base and J 5 bases, with 14 bases left between them. CDR1 and CDR2 from the germline V gene are LGHDT and YNNKEL (reference sequence). The CDR3 loop reads CASSQVGTAAYGYTF. DNA of the CDR3: TGTGCCAGCAGCCAAGTCGGTACAGCAGCATATGGCTACACCTTC.

J is TRBJ1-2 and V is TRBV7-2, with TRBD1 as a possible D gene (6 bases). Germline CDR1 is SGHTA and CDR2 is FQGNSA. The germline V and J ends were trimmed by 1 base and 1 base, with 13 bases remaining between them. This CDR3 region has 16 residues. The CDR3 nucleotides are TGTGCCAGCAGCTTAGATGTGGGGGCGAGTAACTATGGCTACACCTTC. Protein sequence: CASSLDVGASNYGYTF.

J is TRBJ1-5 and V is TRBV10-3; D gene unclear. The CDR3 is 13 residues long. From germline, CDR1 is ENHRY and CDR2 SYGVKD. V shed 4 bases and J shed 4 bases, with 8 bases lying between them. For the CDR3, the DNA is TGTGCCATCAGTGGCCATAGGAATCAGCCCCAGCATTTT. Protein sequence: CAISGHRNQPQHF.

This clonotype has at least ten counts. The J gene is TRBJ2-3, the V gene TRBV7-2; 7 nucleotides agree with TRBD2. Germline values: CDR1 SGHTA, CDR2 FQGNSA. V shed 5 bases, J shed 0 bases, and the junction held 5 bases outside the gene matches. CDR3 size: 15 residues. CDR3 sequence reads: CASSRLAPSTDTQYF. The CDR3 nucleotides read TGTGCCAGCAGCCGACTAGCCCCAAGCACAGATACGCAGTATTTT. Variable domain in full (rest from reference TRBV7-2 and TRBJ2-3): GAGVSQSPSNKVTEKGKDVELRCDPISGHTALYWYRQSLGQGLEFLIYFQGNSAPDKSGLPSDRFSAERTGGSVSTLTIQRTQQEDSAVYLCASSRLAPSTDTQYFGPGTRLTVL.

This clonotype came up a few times. This chain connects TRBV27 to TRBJ2-3; unclear D gene. Trimming took off 2 bases at V and 5 bases at J, with 8 bases between the two ends. CDR3 length equals 13 residues. The germline gives CDR1 MNHEY, CDR2 SMNVEV (reference sequence). CDR3 amino acids: CASSLIKGDTQYF. The CDR3, as DNA: TGTGCCAGCAGTTTAATAAAGGGAGATACGCAGTATTTT.

This clonotype was observed at least ten times. This chain links TRBV6-5 with TRBJ2-7; 9 bases are a match to TRBD1. The germline V gene encodes CDR1 MNHEY and CDR2 SVGAGI. CDR3 length: 16 residues. Germline trimming cut 7 bases from V and 3 bases from J; bases unmatched to any gene: 13. The CDR3 coding sequence is TGTGCCAGCACCCCCTTCTCCGGGACAGGGCACTACGAGCAGTACTTC. It is translated as CASTPFSGTGHYEQYF.

This clonotype has just one count. The rearrangement joins TRBV10-3 to TRBJ1-6; TRBD1 matches 9 bases. This CDR3 spans 16 amino acids. The V gene's germline CDR1 is ENHRY and CDR2 SYGVKD. Losses at the gene ends were 6 bases for V and 0 bases for J; bases not matched to a gene: 3. DNA of the CDR3: TGTGCCATCAGGGGGACAGGGTCCTCCTATAATTCACCCCTCCACTTT. Translating gives CAIRGTGSSYNSPLHF.

This clonotype was detected a few times. V and J are TRBV4-3 and TRBJ1-2; maybe TRBD1 (5 bases). This CDR3 is 15 amino acids long. With 0 bases removed from V and 7 bases from J, the gap between germline ends came to 15 bases. Germline V gives CDR1 LGHNA, CDR2 YSLEER. The CDR3: CASSQEGKGPGGYTF. The CDR3 DNA reads TGCGCCAGCAGCCAAGAGGGAAAGGGACCCGGTGGCTACACCTTC.

The rearrangement joins TRBV11-1 to TRBJ2-1, with 10 positions matching TRBD1. CDR3 size: 15 residues. The ends lost 5 bases at V and 7 bases at J; junction bases unmatched: 8. Per the germline V gene, CDR1 is SGHAT and CDR2 is FQDESV (reference sequence). In nucleotides, the CDR3 is TGTGCCAGCAGCGCCTCCGGGACAGGGGAAAATGAGCAGTTCTTC. Its protein product is CASSASGTGENEQFF.

This clonotype appeared a few times. The chain uses TRBV20-1 and TRBJ2-7, with TRBD2 as a possible D gene (5 bases). Deletions cut 6 bases from V and 0 bases from J, with 15 bases between. CDR3 length equals 14 residues. Germline V gene sequence: CDR1 DFQATT, CDR2 SNEGSKA (reference sequence). CDR3 in DNA: TGCAGTGCCCTTGGGGAGAAGAGCTCCTACGAGCAGTACTTC. Protein sequence: CSALGEKSSYEQYF.

This clonotype appeared a few times. The chain recombines TRBV14 with TRBJ2-1; the match to TRBD1 covers 9 bases. Gene TRBJ2-7 matches the end of the DNA better, so the J call may be wrong. This CDR3 is built from 14 residues. CDR1 and CDR2 from the germline V gene are SGHDN and FVKESK. CDR3 loop: CATGPGQGYNEQYF. DNA of the CDR3: TGTGCCACCGGTCCGGGACAGGGCTACAATGAGCAGTACTTC.

V usage is TRBV20-1 and J usage is TRBJ1-1; D is unclear. CDR1 and CDR2 (germline): DFQATT, SNEGSKA (reference sequence). Trimming stripped 3 bases from V and 4 bases from J, with 15 bases between. The CDR3 has 14 amino acids. The CDR3 is CSASPDRSTTEAFF. The CDR3 coding sequence is TGCAGTGCTAGCCCGGACCGCTCCACCACTGAAGCTTTCTTT.

In its sample, this clonotype was seen a few times. The V gene is TRBV4-3, the J gene TRBJ2-3; D is possibly TRBD2 (5 bases). The CDR3 totals 19 residues. V lost 0 bases, J lost 0 bases, and 19 bases lay in between. The germline CDR1 and CDR2 sequences are LGHNA and YSLEER. Written as DNA, the CDR3 is TGCGCCAGCAGCCAAGATCTAGTTCGCGGGTTGGGAAGCACAGATACGCAGTATTTT. It yields the protein CASSQDLVRGLGSTDTQYF.

The chain combines TRBV10-3 with TRBJ1-3; no clear D gene. Germline V gene lookup returns CDR1 ENHRY and CDR2 SYGVKD. The CDR3 is made up of 12 amino acids. V lost 7 bases, J lost 3 bases, and 7 bases lay in between. CDR3 residues: CAIKTGGNTIYF. CDR3 DNA: TGTGCCATCAAGACGGGTGGAAACACCATATATTTT.

This clonotype has only a few counts. The V gene is TRBV20-1, the J gene TRBJ2-7, with unresolved D. The V gene's germline CDR1 is DFQATT and CDR2 SNEGSKA (reference sequence). V dropped 6 bases and J dropped 7 bases, with 22 bases sitting between them. The CDR3 runs 14 residues. The CDR3 is CSAADLQAYNEQYF. The CDR3 DNA reads TGCAGTGCGGCAGATCTACAAGCCTACAATGAGCAGTACTTC.

This clonotype came up a few times. A much larger clone lies one base from this, so it may be a read error. The chain couples TRBV5-1 to TRBJ2-7; TRBD2 matches at 15 bases. This CDR3 is 14 amino acids long. CDR1 and CDR2 (germline): SGHRS, YFSETQ. The ends lost 5 bases at V and 7 bases at J; junction bases unmatched: 4. The CDR3 loop reads CASRGLAGGNEQYF. The CDR3 coding sequence is TGCGCCAGCAGGGGACTAGCGGGGGGCAATGAGCAGTACTTC.

This clonotype was seen a handful of times. The chain is built from TRBV18 and TRBJ1-4, with 7 bases identical to TRBD1. The CDR3 is 15 amino acids. With 3 bases clipped from V and 6 bases from J, the junction kept 7 bases outside the gene matches. Germline V CDR1 and CDR2: KGHSH, LQKENI. CDR3 in DNA: TGTGCCAGCTCACCCGACAGGGATTCTTATGAAAAACTGTTTTTT. Protein sequence: CASSPDRDSYEKLFF.

This clonotype showed up just a few times. The chain links TRBV6-5 to TRBJ1-2; D not resolved. Trimming took off 11 bases at V and 4 bases at J, with 11 bases between the two ends. The CDR3 is 11 amino acids. The germline gives CDR1 MNHEY, CDR2 SVGAGI. The CDR3 DNA sequence: TGTGCCCGCTTTCTAAGCTATGGCTACACCTTC. Its translation is CARFLSYGYTF.

This clonotype was seen a handful of times. This chain uses TRBV6-1 with TRBJ1-5; perhaps TRBD1 as D (6 bases). The germline gives CDR1 MNHNS, CDR2 SASEGT. Between the trimmed V and J ends, which lost 6 bases and 3 bases, there was a span of 12 bases. The CDR3 totals 14 residues. The CDR3 spells CASRGGIPNQPQHF. The CDR3, as DNA: TGTGCCAGCAGAGGGGGGATTCCCAATCAGCCCCAGCATTTT.